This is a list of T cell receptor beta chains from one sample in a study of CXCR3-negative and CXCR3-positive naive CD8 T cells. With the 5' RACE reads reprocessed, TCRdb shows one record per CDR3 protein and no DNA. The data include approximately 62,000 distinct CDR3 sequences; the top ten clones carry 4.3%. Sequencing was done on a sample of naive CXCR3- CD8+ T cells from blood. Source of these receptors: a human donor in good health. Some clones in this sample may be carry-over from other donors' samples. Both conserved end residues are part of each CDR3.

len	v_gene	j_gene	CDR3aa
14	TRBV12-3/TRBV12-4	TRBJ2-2	CASRPPIGAGELFF
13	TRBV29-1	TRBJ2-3	CSVVDRNTDTQYF
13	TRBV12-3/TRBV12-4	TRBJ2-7	CASSLDTSSQQYF
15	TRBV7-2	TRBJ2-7	CASQGGWGHSYEQYF
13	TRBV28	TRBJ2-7	CASSSYRGHEQYF
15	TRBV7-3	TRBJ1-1	CASSELQGQNTEAFF
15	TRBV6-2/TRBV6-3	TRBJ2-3	CASSYWSGGADTQYF
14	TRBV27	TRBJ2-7	CASSFGLSTYEQYF
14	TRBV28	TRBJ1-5	CASSGQGVSQPQHF
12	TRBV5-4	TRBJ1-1	CASSFLGSEAFF
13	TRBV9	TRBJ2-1	CASSVGVGSEQFF
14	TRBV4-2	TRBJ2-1	CASSQEFSYNEQFF
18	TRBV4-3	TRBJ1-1	CASSHEFGQGQMNTEAFF
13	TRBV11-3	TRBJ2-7	CARSFSTGYEQYF
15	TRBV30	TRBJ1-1	CAWSDTGQGNTEAFF
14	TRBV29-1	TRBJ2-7	CSVQGTGKTYEQYF
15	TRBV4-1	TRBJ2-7	CASRLLAGGPYEQYF
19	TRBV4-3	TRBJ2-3	CASSQEGGPGYVRTDTQYF
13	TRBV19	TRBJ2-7	CASSIGLAYEQYF
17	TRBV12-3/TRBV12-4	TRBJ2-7	CASSLGVRGTGDYEQYF
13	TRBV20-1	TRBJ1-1	CSANSGFDTEAFF
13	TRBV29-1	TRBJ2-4	CSARPGPKNIQYF